These 4 T cell receptor beta chains share one sample of origin, sequenced in a study of CD8+CD57+ T cells in acquired aplastic anemia. The TCR beta profiling, which covered VDJ combination and CDR3 sequence, was carried out using genomic DNA as the template. One entry per CDR3 protein results from TCRdb running MiXCR on the reads. The sample includes around 140,000 distinct CDR3 sequences, 41% of them seen just once. Sample: sorted CD4+, CD8+, or CD8+CD57+ T cells (not recorded which) from PBMCs. These receptors all come from a human donor in good health, serving as a control.

The table lists this clonotype with many counts. This chain connects TRBV30 to TRBJ1-5, with D tentatively TRBD1 (6 bases). The V gene lost 2 bases and the J gene lost 1 base, with 9 bases spanning the gap. Germline V gene sequence: CDR1 GTSNPN, CDR2 SVGIG (reference sequence). CDR3 length: 14 residues. The chain's CDR3 is CAWSLGQSNQPQHF. The CDR3 DNA follows: TGTGCCTGGAGTCTCGGACAGAGCAATCAGCCCCAGCATTTT.

The CDR3 spells CASGYNSKNEQFF. DNA for the CDR3: TGTGCCAGCGGCTATAATAGTAAGAATGAGCAGTTCTTC. The rearrangement links TRBV7-2 to TRBJ2-1; no definite D call. This CDR3 spans 13 amino acids. CDR1 and CDR2 from the germline V gene are SGHTA and FQGNSA. Trimming removed 8 bases from V and 7 bases from J, with 15 bases in between.

The chain couples TRBV25-1 to TRBJ2-2; 7 bases match TRBD1. V lost 3 bases and J lost 7; bases outside the gene matches: 20. The CDR3 is made up of 19 amino acids. Germline CDR1 is MGHDK and CDR2 is SYGVNS. The CDR3: CASSDSFVGGANHNGELFF. CDR3 nucleotide sequence: TGTGCCAGCAGTGATTCGTTCGTAGGGGGCGCGAATCATAACGGGGAGCTGTTTTTT.

Comments on this clonotype: A read error may be the cause here, since a much bigger clone is one base away. Here the CDR3 omits its conserved ending phenylalanine or tryptophan, so a read error is the likely source. The gene calls are TRBV5-1 and TRBJ2-1, with D tentatively TRBD1 (6 bases). The CDR3 extends over 15 amino acids. From germline, CDR1 is SGHRS and CDR2 YFSETQ. V was pared by 6 bases and J by 5 bases, with 18 bases between. As DNA, the CDR3 is TGCGCCAGCATCCTTGGAACAGGGAGCCACAATGAGCAGTTCTCC. The encoded protein is CASILGTGSHNEQFS.